Listed below are T cell receptor beta chains from one sample, sequenced in a study of blood T cell repertoires in COVID-19. Some clones are missing from TCRdb's copy, which holds only in-frame ones; the method was immunoSEQ multiplex PCR. The sample carries around 180,000 clones, under 85% recorded once. The sample consisted of peripheral blood. Receptor source: a human donor in a cohort sampled during active COVID-19. CDR3s include the opening cysteine and the closing phenylalanine or tryptophan. The order of the fields is clone size, V gene, J gene, D gene, CDR3 protein, CDR3 DNA. D genes are given only for firm matches. The listing skips clone size in some rows; elsewhere it reads once, few, many or a size class.

clone_size: few; v_call: TRBV29-1; j_call: TRBJ1-2; d_call: .; cdr3_aa: CSVGGTSGGNYGYTF; cdr3_nt: TGCAGCGTTGGGGGCACGAGTGGAGGGAACTATGGCTACACCTTC
clone_size: .; v_call: TRBV6-1; j_call: TRBJ1-5; d_call: .; cdr3_aa: CASSEQVVGQPQHF; cdr3_nt: TGTGCCAGCAGTGAACAGGTGGTTGGTCAGCCCCAGCATTTT
clone_size: once; v_call: TRBV28; j_call: TRBJ2-5; d_call: TRBD2; cdr3_aa: CASSPGLAGDQETQYF; cdr3_nt: TGTGCCAGCAGTCCTGGACTAGCGGGAGATCAAGAGACCCAGTACTTC
clone_size: many; v_call: TRBV5-6; j_call: TRBJ2-7; d_call: TRBD2; cdr3_aa: CASRTSGGETYEQYF; cdr3_nt: TGTGCCAGCAGGACTAGCGGGGGGGAAACGTACGAGCAGTACTTC
clone_size: .; v_call: TRBV5-1; j_call: TRBJ2-1; d_call: TRBD2; cdr3_aa: CASSYGLAGGLGGEQFF; cdr3_nt: TGCGCCAGCAGCTACGGACTAGCGGGGGGGCTAGGCGGTGAGCAGTTCTTC
clone_size: .; v_call: TRBV6-1; j_call: TRBJ2-1; d_call: TRBD2; cdr3_aa: CASSEQGLAGVGEQFF; cdr3_nt: TGTGCCAGCAGTGAACAGGGACTAGCGGGGGTGGGGGAGCAGTTCTTC
clone_size: few; v_call: TRBV9; j_call: TRBJ2-5; d_call: .; cdr3_aa: CASSREETQYF; cdr3_nt: TGTGCCAGCAGCAGGGAGGAGACCCAGTACTTC
clone_size: .; v_call: TRBV4-1; j_call: TRBJ2-7; d_call: .; cdr3_aa: CASSQQGGSPTYEQYF; cdr3_nt: TGCGCCAGCAGCCAGCAGGGCGGTTCTCCTACCTACGAGCAGTACTTC
clone_size: .; v_call: TRBV6-5; j_call: TRBJ1-1; d_call: .; cdr3_aa: CASSYSERTEAFF; cdr3_nt: TGTGCCAGCAGCTATTCAGAGCGGACTGAAGCTTTCTTT
clone_size: few; v_call: TRBV29-1; j_call: TRBJ1-5; d_call: TRBD1; cdr3_aa: CSVRTGVHQPQHF; cdr3_nt: TGCAGCGTCCGGACAGGGGTGCATCAGCCCCAGCATTTT
clone_size: .; v_call: TRBV29-1; j_call: TRBJ1-1; d_call: .; cdr3_aa: CSVETPTGGWNTEAFF; cdr3_nt: TGCAGCGTTGAAACCCCGACAGGTGGGTGGAACACTGAAGCTTTCTTT
clone_size: .; v_call: TRBV2; j_call: TRBJ2-6; d_call: .; cdr3_aa: CASSEQGKDGANVLTF; cdr3_nt: TGTGCCAGCAGTGAACAGGGGAAGGATGGGGCCAACGTCCTGACTTTC
clone_size: .; v_call: TRBV5-1; j_call: TRBJ2-2; d_call: .; cdr3_aa: CASSFGQNTGELFF; cdr3_nt: TGCGCCAGCAGCTTTGGACAGAACACCGGGGAGCTGTTTTTT
clone_size: .; v_call: TRBV5-1; j_call: TRBJ2-7; d_call: .; cdr3_aa: CASSGQSYEQYF; cdr3_nt: TGCGCCAGCAGCGGGCAGTCCTACGAGCAGTACTTC
clone_size: .; v_call: TRBV6-6; j_call: TRBJ2-7; d_call: .; cdr3_aa: CASRPDRDRVTYEQYF; cdr3_nt: TGTGCCAGCCGCCCGGACCGGGATAGGGTTACCTACGAGCAGTACTTC
clone_size: .; v_call: TRBV25-1; j_call: TRBJ2-1; d_call: .; cdr3_aa: CASSPLQGQYYNEQFF; cdr3_nt: TGTGCCAGCAGCCCTTTACAGGGTCAATACTACAATGAGCAGTTCTTC
clone_size: .; v_call: TRBV10-1; j_call: TRBJ1-5; d_call: .; cdr3_aa: CASGVGRGCNQPQHF; cdr3_nt: TGCGCCAGCGGGGTGGGGAGGGGGTGCAATCAGCCCCAGCATTTT
clone_size: .; v_call: TRBV6-1; j_call: TRBJ1-4; d_call: .; cdr3_aa: CASSESGVRAATNEKLFF; cdr3_nt: TGTGCCAGCAGTGAATCGGGGGTCCGTGCGGCAACTAATGAAAAACTGTTTTTT
clone_size: .; v_call: TRBV9; j_call: TRBJ2-1; d_call: TRBD2; cdr3_aa: CASSVDIGSGGRNEQFF; cdr3_nt: TGTGCCAGCAGCGTAGATATAGGTAGCGGGGGCCGCAATGAGCAGTTCTTC
clone_size: .; v_call: TRBV19; j_call: TRBJ1-2; d_call: TRBD1; cdr3_aa: CASSIDRSGGRYGYTF; cdr3_nt: TGTGCCAGTAGTATAGATCGGTCAGGGGGCAGATATGGCTACACCTTC
clone_size: .; v_call: TRBV27; j_call: TRBJ2-5; d_call: TRBD2; cdr3_aa: CASSSPAGGAEETQYF; cdr3_nt: TGTGCCAGCAGTTCCCCAGCGGGGGGAGCTGAAGAGACCCAGTACTTC
clone_size: .; v_call: TRBV5-1; j_call: TRBJ2-1; d_call: TRBD1; cdr3_aa: CASSTGTGGGNEQFF; cdr3_nt: TGCGCCAGCAGCACCGGGACAGGGGGCGGGAATGAGCAGTTCTTC
clone_size: .; v_call: TRBV5-6; j_call: TRBJ2-3; d_call: TRBD2; cdr3_aa: CASSSGLADTDTQYF; cdr3_nt: TGTGCCAGCAGCTCAGGACTAGCGGACACAGATACGCAGTATTTT
clone_size: .; v_call: TRBV27; j_call: TRBJ1-6; d_call: .; cdr3_aa: CASSFHWESSYNSPLHF; cdr3_nt: TGTGCCAGCAGTTTCCATTGGGAGAGCTCCTATAATTCACCCCTCCACTTT
clone_size: .; v_call: TRBV7-9; j_call: TRBJ2-7; d_call: TRBD1; cdr3_aa: CASSQGDGSTYEQYF; cdr3_nt: TGTGCCAGCAGCCAGGGGGACGGAAGCACCTACGAGCAGTACTTC
clone_size: .; v_call: TRBV9; j_call: TRBJ1-1; d_call: TRBD1; cdr3_aa: CASSVRRDSEAFF; cdr3_nt: TGTGCCAGCAGCGTAAGACGGGACAGTGAAGCTTTCTTT
clone_size: .; v_call: TRBV9; j_call: TRBJ2-2; d_call: .; cdr3_aa: CARTVMNTGELFF; cdr3_nt: TGTGCCAGGACAGTCATGAACACCGGGGAGCTGTTTTTT
clone_size: .; v_call: TRBV2; j_call: TRBJ2-7; d_call: TRBD1; cdr3_aa: CASSEGQGTAYEQYF; cdr3_nt: TGTGCCAGCAGTGAGGGACAGGGGACAGCCTACGAGCAGTACTTC
clone_size: once; v_call: TRBV2; j_call: TRBJ1-2; d_call: .; cdr3_aa: CASNIYRAGNGYTF; cdr3_nt: TGTGCCAGCAATATATACAGGGCCGGTAATGGCTACACCTTC
clone_size: .; v_call: TRBV3-1/TRBV3-2; j_call: TRBJ2-7; d_call: .; cdr3_aa: CASSTPGHTYEQYF; cdr3_nt: TGTGCCAGCAGCACCCCGGGACATACCTACGAGCAGTACTTC
clone_size: .; v_call: TRBV11-2; j_call: TRBJ2-1; d_call: TRBD2; cdr3_aa: CASSLAGGPPYNEQFF; cdr3_nt: TGTGCCAGCAGCTTAGCGGGGGGGCCGCCTTACAATGAGCAGTTCTTC
clone_size: .; v_call: TRBV6-2/TRBV6-3; j_call: TRBJ2-7; d_call: .; cdr3_aa: CASSYGAGIYEQYF; cdr3_nt: TGTGCCAGCAGTTACGGAGCAGGGATTTACGAGCAGTACTTC
clone_size: .; v_call: TRBV10-3; j_call: TRBJ2-7; d_call: TRBD2; cdr3_aa: CAISESRLAGLYEQYF; cdr3_nt: TGTGCCATCAGTGAGTCGAGACTAGCGGGGCTCTACGAGCAGTACTTC
clone_size: .; v_call: TRBV5-6; j_call: TRBJ2-1; d_call: .; cdr3_aa: CASSLGADYNEQFF; cdr3_nt: TGTGCCAGCAGCTTGGGGGCAGATTACAATGAGCAGTTCTTC
clone_size: .; v_call: TRBV6-1; j_call: TRBJ2-5; d_call: .; cdr3_aa: CASSESGRESTQYF; cdr3_nt: TGTGCCAGCAGTGAAAGTGGCCGTGAATCGACCCAGTACTTC
clone_size: once; v_call: TRBV30; j_call: TRBJ2-7; d_call: .; cdr3_aa: CAWSDRVSYEQYF; cdr3_nt: TGTGCCTGGAGTGACAGGGTTTCCTACGAGCAGTACTTC
clone_size: .; v_call: TRBV2; j_call: TRBJ2-5; d_call: TRBD1; cdr3_aa: CASSDGTGGFMETQYF; cdr3_nt: TGTGCCAGCAGTGATGGGACAGGGGGCTTTATGGAGACCCAGTACTTC